The 9 T cell receptor beta chains below all came from one sample that was sequenced in a study of OX40 agonist ivuxolimab in advanced cancers. Here immunoSEQ multiplex PCR was the method, and the copy in TCRdb shows in-frame clones only, minus some. Seen here are tens of thousands of clones, around 86% observed once, and the top ten hold approximately 16%. This sample comprised CD4+ or CD8+ T cells sorted from blood, obtained in a trial of the OX40 agonist ivuxolimab. Receptors originate from an adult with an advanced solid tumor such as melanoma, head and neck, liver or kidney cancer.

This clone was observed a handful of times. The chain has TRBV9 and TRBJ1-1; perhaps TRBD1 as D (5 bases). The CDR3 length is 14 residues. Trimming left V 4 bases short and J 5 bases short, with 15 bases between. The V gene's germline CDR1 is SGDLS and CDR2 YYNGEE. The CDR3 coding sequence is TGTGCCAGCAGCACACGGGGCGGCGGTACTGAAGCTTTCTTT. Its translation is CASSTRGGGTEAFF.

The genes are TRBV19 and TRBJ2-3, with D possibly TRBD1 on 5 matching bases. Per the germline V gene, CDR1 is LNHDA and CDR2 is SQIVND (reference sequence). The CDR3 is 15 amino acids. Trimming shortened V by 1 base and J by 4 bases, and 12 bases separated the two germline ends. CDR3 loop: CASSIVGRGPDTQYF. CDR3 nucleotides: TGTGCCAGTAGTATAGTAGGTAGGGGTCCAGATACGCAGTATTTT.

The chain carries TRBV9 and TRBJ2-1, with D unresolved. This CDR3 is 11 amino acids long. V dropped 2 bases and J dropped 4 bases, with 1 base sitting between them. The germline gives CDR1 SGDLS, CDR2 YYNGEE. The CDR3 here is CASSVYNEQFF. As DNA, the CDR3 is TGTGCCAGCAGCGTTTACAATGAGCAGTTCTTC.

The V and J genes are TRBV4-3 and TRBJ2-1, with TRBD2 matching 9 bases. Trimming at V came to 0 bases and at J to 8 bases, leaving 5 bases not matched to a gene. CDR3 length equals 15 residues. The germline V gene has CDR1 LGHNA and CDR2 YSLEER. CDR3 region: CASSQDRGGADEQFF. In nucleotides, the CDR3 is TGCGCCAGCAGCCAAGATCGCGGGGGGGCGGATGAGCAGTTCTTC.

The chain carries TRBV7-2 and TRBJ2-2; a weak D match, TRBD1 (6 bases). This CDR3 spans 14 amino acids. CDR1 is SGHTA, CDR2 FQGNSA, per germline. Trimming took off 2 bases at V and 4 bases at J, with 8 bases between the two ends. The CDR3 DNA reads TGTGCCAGCAGCTTACCAGGGGCCACCGGGGAGCTGTTTTTT. Its translation: CASSLPGATGELFF.

V is TRBV6-5 and J is TRBJ1-3, with TRBD1 matching 7 bases. Unmatched junction bases numbered 6, after V lost 4 bases and J lost 0 bases. The CDR3 has 16 amino acids. Germline V gives CDR1 MNHEY, CDR2 SVGAGI. CDR3 bases: TGTGCCAGCAGTTCTCGGGACAGACGCTCTGGAAACACCATATATTTT. Its translation: CASSSRDRRSGNTIYF.

The chain couples TRBV4-3 to TRBJ1-2, with 9 nucleotides matching TRBD1. CDR1 is LGHNA, CDR2 YSLEER, per germline. The CDR3 totals 15 residues. The junction had 7 bases not matched to a gene; V was cut back by 0 bases and J by 8 bases. The CDR3 sequence is CASSQEAGQGKGYTF. In DNA form, the CDR3 reads TGCGCCAGCAGCCAAGAAGCGGGACAGGGCAAAGGCTACACCTTC.

V usage is TRBV6-5 and J usage is TRBJ2-2, with unresolved D. Trimming pared 0 bases from V and 2 bases from J, leaving 10 bases between. Looked up from germline, CDR1 is MNHEY and CDR2 is SVGAGI. The CDR3 is 16 residues long. The CDR3 spells CASSYSPFPNTGELFF. The CDR3 bases are TGTGCCAGCAGTTACTCTCCTTTTCCTAACACCGGGGAGCTGTTTTTT.

The chain uses TRBV7-9 and TRBJ2-7; possibly TRBD2 for D (6 bases). The CDR3 is made up of 15 amino acids. Deletions cut 5 bases from V and 3 bases from J, with 17 bases between. Germline CDR1 SEHNR, CDR2 FQNEAQ (reference sequence). The CDR3 here is CASSNSGGKSYEQYF. CDR3 sequence (DNA): TGTGCCAGCAGCAATAGTGGAGGGAAGAGCTACGAGCAGTACTTC.